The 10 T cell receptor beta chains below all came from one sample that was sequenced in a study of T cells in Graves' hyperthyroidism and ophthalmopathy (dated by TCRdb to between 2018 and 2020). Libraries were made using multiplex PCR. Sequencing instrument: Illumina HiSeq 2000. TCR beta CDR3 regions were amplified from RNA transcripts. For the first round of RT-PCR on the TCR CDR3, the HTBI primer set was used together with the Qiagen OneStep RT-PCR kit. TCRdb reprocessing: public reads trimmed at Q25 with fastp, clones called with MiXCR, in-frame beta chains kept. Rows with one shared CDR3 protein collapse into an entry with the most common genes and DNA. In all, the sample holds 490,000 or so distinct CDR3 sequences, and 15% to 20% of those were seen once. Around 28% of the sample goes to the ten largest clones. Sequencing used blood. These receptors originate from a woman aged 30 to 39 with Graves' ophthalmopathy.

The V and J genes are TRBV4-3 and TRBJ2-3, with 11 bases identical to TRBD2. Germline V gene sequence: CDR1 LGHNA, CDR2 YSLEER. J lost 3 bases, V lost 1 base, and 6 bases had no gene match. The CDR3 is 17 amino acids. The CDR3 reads CASSQGLAGMGTDTQYF. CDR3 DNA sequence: TGCGCCAGCAGCCAAGGACTAGCGGGGATGGGGACAGATACGCAGTATTTT.

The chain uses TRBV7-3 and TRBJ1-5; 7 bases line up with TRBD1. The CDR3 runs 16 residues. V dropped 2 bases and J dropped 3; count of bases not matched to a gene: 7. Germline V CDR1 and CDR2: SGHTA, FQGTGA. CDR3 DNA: TGTGCCAGCAGCTTAGGCCGGGACAGCTTCAATCAGCCCCAGCATTTT. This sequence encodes CASSLGRDSFNQPQHF.

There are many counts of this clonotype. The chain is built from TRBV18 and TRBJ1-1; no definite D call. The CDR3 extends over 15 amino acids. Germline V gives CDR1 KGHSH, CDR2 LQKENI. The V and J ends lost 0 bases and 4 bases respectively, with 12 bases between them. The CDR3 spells CASSPPGASRTEAFF. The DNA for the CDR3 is TGTGCCAGCTCACCACCAGGTGCCTCGCGCACTGAAGCTTTCTTT.

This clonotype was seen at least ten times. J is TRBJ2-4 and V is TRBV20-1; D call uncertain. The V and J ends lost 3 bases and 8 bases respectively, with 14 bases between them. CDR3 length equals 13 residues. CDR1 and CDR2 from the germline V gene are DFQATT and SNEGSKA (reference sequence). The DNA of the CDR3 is TGCAGTGCTAGTTCTGACACTTGGGACATTCAGTACTTC. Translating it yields CSASSDTWDIQYF.

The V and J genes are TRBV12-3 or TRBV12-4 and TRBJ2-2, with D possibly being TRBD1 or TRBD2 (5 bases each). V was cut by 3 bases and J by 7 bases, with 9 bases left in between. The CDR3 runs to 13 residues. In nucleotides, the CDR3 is TGTGCCAGCAGTTTGAAGGGGAGCGGGGAGCTGTTTTTT. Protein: CASSLKGSGELFF.

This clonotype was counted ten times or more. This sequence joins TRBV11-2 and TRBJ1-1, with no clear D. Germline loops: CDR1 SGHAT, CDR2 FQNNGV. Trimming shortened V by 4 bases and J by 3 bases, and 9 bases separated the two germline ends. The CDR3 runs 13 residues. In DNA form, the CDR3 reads TGTGCCAGCAGCTCAGCCTCATACACTGAAGCTTTCTTT. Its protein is CASSSASYTEAFF.

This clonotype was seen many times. The DNA for the CDR3 is TGTGCCAGCAGTTTTATAGGTCAGAGTTACGAGCAGTACTTC. Its translation is CASSFIGQSYEQYF. V and J are TRBV27 and TRBJ2-7; no clear D gene. The germline gives CDR1 MNHEY, CDR2 SMNVEV (reference sequence). V lost 3 bases and J lost 4, with 13 bases in between. The CDR3 loop spans 14 amino acids.

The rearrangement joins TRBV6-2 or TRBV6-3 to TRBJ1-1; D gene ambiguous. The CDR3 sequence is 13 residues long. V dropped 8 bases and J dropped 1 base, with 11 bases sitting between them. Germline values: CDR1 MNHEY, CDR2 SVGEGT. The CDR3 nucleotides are TGTGCCAGCGGACTCCTCTGGAACACTGAAGCTTTCTTT. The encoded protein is CASGLLWNTEAFF.

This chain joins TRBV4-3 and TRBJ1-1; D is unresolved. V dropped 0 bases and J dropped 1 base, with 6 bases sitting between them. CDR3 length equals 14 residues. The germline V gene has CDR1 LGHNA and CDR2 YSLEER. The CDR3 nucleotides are TGCGCCAGCAGCCAAGATGCGGGGAACACTGAAGCTTTCTTT. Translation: CASSQDAGNTEAFF.

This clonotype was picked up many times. In nucleotides, the CDR3 is TGTGCCAGCAGCGCTCAGGGGGCAGGGTACGAGCAGTACTTC. It yields the protein CASSAQGAGYEQYF. The V and J genes are TRBV6-1 and TRBJ2-7, with TRBD1 matching over 8 bases. V lost 6 bases, J lost 4 bases, and 8 bases stayed unmatched. The length of the CDR3 is 14 residues. The germline V gene encodes CDR1 MNHNS and CDR2 SASEGT.